This T cell receptor (beta chain) was identified during a study of early T cells in non-severe SARS-CoV-2 infection (TCRdb year 2021). General notes on the study: Because TCR sequencing was done on bulk RNA from unsorted whole blood, the alpha and beta chains could not be paired. Overall results and qualifications from the work: VDJdb matching was skewed toward anti-spike CD8 responses, so virus-specific expansions were likely underestimated and private and CD4 specificities were missed.

The library was built by means of 5' RACE. Sequenced on a NextSeq 500. Unique molecular identifiers were attached to individual cDNA molecules in the TCR library protocol so that sequencing error and PCR bias could be corrected. Sequencing covered both TCR alpha and beta chains, and within each sample the abundances of alpha and beta sequences were tightly co-correlated. From the authors' description of their analysis: Decombinator V4 was used to perform V gene, J gene and CDR3 annotation of TCR sequences. TCRs were defined as expanded if a significant change between any two time points was detected under a Poisson model with p below 0.0001. TCR abundances were normalised to the total number of TCRs sequenced per sample and expressed as counts per million. MAIT TCRs were defined by TRAV1-2 paired with TRAJ12, TRAJ20 or TRAJ33, and iNKT TCRs by TRAV10 paired with TRAJ18. VDJdb, accessed 1 November 2021, was searched for CMV, EBV and SARS-CoV-2 annotated TCRs, with TCRs annotated for multiple antigens excluded. TCRdb redid the processing of the public reads, applying fastp at Q25 and MiXCR, and retained in-frame beta chains. Here each entry gathers all rows of one CDR3 protein and keeps the most common genes and DNA. V and J calls and clone size were set by TCRdb, not the authors. Within this sample are roughly 58,000 distinct CDR3 sequences, with about 6.2% of them counted one time only. The ten largest clones represent approximately 4.1% of the sample.

The study was a case-control design nested within a healthcare worker cohort in London, UK, with weekly nasopharyngeal swab PCR tests and blood sampling. Between 23 and 31 March 2020, the week of the UK lockdown, healthcare workers were enrolled and then followed up weekly for as long as 16 weeks. As encoded in the germline V gene (reference sequence), CDR1 is DFQATT while CDR2 is SNEGSKA. The V end loses 4 bases and the J end loses 3 bases, and a stretch of 13 bases separates them. From its cysteine to its phenylalanine, the CDR3 spans 14 amino acids. Just the 42-base CDR3 DNA is kept, in frame starting at base 1. This clonotype was counted many times. Its specific antigen is unknown. No much larger clone is present one base from it, and per-base qualities are unavailable.

The chain is encoded by TRBV20-1 joined to TRBJ1-5; a weak D assignment points to TRBD1 (6 bases agree). The material sequenced was whole blood. The source is an adult who was a healthcare worker with PCR-confirmed SARS-CoV-2 infection or an uninfected control (not recorded which). The CDR3 region: CSAIQGSVNQPQHF. Here is the DNA: TGCAGTGCTATACAGGGTTCCGTCAATCAGCCCCAGCATTTT.